This T cell receptor (beta chain) was retrieved from a study of T cell repertoires in cytomegalovirus infection. Study overall: Based on public TCR beta signatures, there were indications of CMV infection and of a matching HLA type.

Study results and limitations: The ex vivo response showed dominance by HLA-C-restricted CMV-specific TCR beta clonotypes. The cumulative frequency of public TCR beta families distinguished individuals who carried CMV together with the relevant HLA.

TCRdb reprocessed the reads via MiXCR and lists one record per CDR3 protein. The repertoire has some 180,000 distinct CDR3 sequences, roughly 17% of them found once; the top ten carry around 25%. CDR3 size: 16 residues. The V segment lost 4 bases and the J segment 0 bases; nucleotides outside the gene matches: 6. Germline V CDR1 and CDR2: SGHTA, FQGNSA. This clonotype was observed a handful of times. Its target is not known. The material sequenced was CD8+ T cells from PBMCs. The chain carries TRBV7-2 and TRBJ1-1, with TRBD1 identical over 9 bases. This TCR was sampled from a human donor in good health (CMV status not recorded). Some clones in this sample may be carry-over from other donors' samples. The CDR3 DNA reads as TGTGCCAGCAGCTCTGTACAGGGGGCGTTGAACACTGAAGCTTTCTTT. Amino acids: CASSSVQGALNTEAFF.